The 15 T cell receptor beta chains reported below all come from one sample, sequenced in a study of cytomegalovirus exposure and HLA in healthy donors. Use of 60 Vbeta and 13 Jbeta primers characterized the PCR. Using immunoSEQ multiplex PCR, the repertoire was profiled, and TCRdb retains in-frame clones only, with some absent. The data hold more than 65,000 clones, with around 74% observed a single time. The sequencing input was PBMCs. These receptors all stem from a woman aged 60-75 years in good health and CMV-seropositive.

The DNA for the CDR3 is TGTGCCAGTTTGAGTCGGTCTGGAAACACCATATATTTT. Translation gives CASLSRSGNTIYF. This chain joins TRBV19 and TRBJ1-3; D uncertain. The ends were cut back, 8 bases at V and 1 base at J, with 9 bases in the middle. Germline V gene data show CDR1 as LNHDA and CDR2 as SQIVND (reference sequence). The CDR3 extends over 13 amino acids.

The chain uses TRBV6-5 and TRBJ1-1, with D hard to call. The CDR3 has 11 residues. With 4 bases removed from V and 3 bases from J, the gap between germline ends came to 3 bases. The germline V gene encodes CDR1 MNHEY and CDR2 SVGAGI. The CDR3 reads CASSSDTEAFF. The DNA of the CDR3 is TGTGCCAGCAGTTCAGACACTGAAGCTTTCTTT.

This clone was seen only a few times. This chain links TRBV27 with TRBJ2-7; possible D gene TRBD1, 5 bases. The CDR3 is 15 residues long. V was clipped by 2 bases and J by 2 bases, with 13 bases between them. Germline CDR1 is MNHEY and CDR2 is SMNVEV (reference sequence). The CDR3 sequence: CASSLKGNPTYEQYF. CDR3 DNA: TGTGCCAGCAGTTTAAAGGGGAACCCAACCTACGAGCAGTACTTC.

CDR3 region: CASSPSGWGVYNEQFF. DNA of the CDR3: TGTGCCAGCAGCCCATCCGGTTGGGGAGTCTACAATGAGCAGTTCTTC. V is TRBV9 and J is TRBJ2-1, with D maybe TRBD2 (5 bases). The germline V gene has CDR1 SGDLS and CDR2 YYNGEE. The ends were cut back, 4 bases at V and 3 bases at J, with 17 bases in the middle. The CDR3 length is 16 residues.

The chain combines TRBV9 with TRBJ2-1; 8 nucleotides agree with TRBD2. Germline V gene data show CDR1 as SGDLS and CDR2 as YYNGEE. The junction had 9 bases not matched to a gene; V was cut back by 0 bases and J by 10 bases. This CDR3 contains 15 residues. This CDR3 is CASSVEGTRLNEQFF. DNA of the CDR3: TGTGCCAGCAGCGTAGAGGGGACTAGGTTAAACGAGCAGTTCTTC.

The chain links TRBV5-6 to TRBJ1-2; 7 bases fit TRBD1. The CDR3 has 14 residues. Germline V lookup: CDR1 SGHDT, CDR2 YYEEEE. J lost 7 bases, V lost 0 bases, and 6 bases had no gene match. CDR3 sequence (DNA): TGTGCCAGCAGCTTGGCCGACAGGGCGTCTGGCTACACCTTC. Translation gives CASSLADRASGYTF.

The chain uses TRBV5-1 and TRBJ2-5; 10 nucleotides agree with TRBD1. The length of the CDR3 is 14 residues. Per the germline V gene, CDR1 is SGHRS and CDR2 is YFSETQ. The V and J ends lost 5 bases and 4 bases, in that order; junction bases with no gene match: 5. The CDR3, as DNA: TGCGCCAGCAGTTGGGACAGGGGACGAGAGACCCAGTACTTC. This translates into CASSWDRGRETQYF.

The chain is built from TRBV5-5 and TRBJ1-2; D might be TRBD1 (6 bases). The germline gives CDR1 SGHKS, CDR2 YYEKEE (reference sequence). The V and J ends lost 3 bases and 4 bases respectively, with 13 bases between them. CDR3 length: 14 amino acids. CDR3 region: CASSWGGGLYGYTF. In DNA, the CDR3 is TGTGCCAGCAGCTGGGGAGGGGGACTCTATGGCTACACCTTC.

The chain couples TRBV5-1 to TRBJ2-2, with 7 bases identical to TRBD1. Germline CDR1 reads SGHRS; CDR2 reads YFSETQ. The CDR3 is made up of 14 amino acids. V shed 5 bases and J 1 base; nucleotides not matched to a gene: 2. As DNA, the CDR3 is TGCGCCAGCAGTAGACAGGGGAACACCGGGGAGCTGTTTTTT. Protein: CASSRQGNTGELFF.

The chain joins TRBV27 to TRBJ2-7, with a weak D call TRBD2 (6 bases). Germline loops: CDR1 MNHEY, CDR2 SMNVEV (reference sequence). Trimming removed 6 bases at V and 6 bases at J, with 18 bases between. The CDR3 covers 14 residues. The CDR3 reads CASRPGLTLGEQYF. The CDR3 DNA is TGTGCCAGCAGACCGGGACTTACCTTGGGCGAGCAGTACTTC.

V and J are TRBV7-6 and TRBJ2-7; TRBD2 matches 8 bases. Trimming removed 5 bases from V and 2 bases from J; junction bases left unmatched: 14. Germline lookup yields CDR1 SGHVS and CDR2 FNYEAQ. This CDR3 spans 17 amino acids. CDR3 residues: CASSPRGAGALPYEQYF. DNA of the CDR3: TGTGCCAGCAGCCCCCGGGGAGCGGGGGCCCTTCCCTACGAGCAGTACTTC. The full variable domain, in which reference TRBV7-6 and TRBJ2-7 provide the parts outside the CDR3, is GAGVSQSPRYKVTKRGQDVALRCDPISGHVSLYWYRQALGQGPEFLTYFNYEAQQDKSGLPNDRFSAERPEGSISTLTIQRTEQRDSAMYRCASSPRGAGALPYEQYFGPGTRLTVT.

V is TRBV19 and J is TRBJ2-2; D not certain. Germline loops: CDR1 LNHDA, CDR2 SQIVND (reference sequence). The V end lost 1 base, the J end lost 4 bases, and 7 bases lay between the germline ends. The CDR3 extends over 14 amino acids. The CDR3 DNA is TGTGCCAGTAGTATAGTTATCCTCACCGGGGAGCTGTTTTTT. Its protein is CASSIVILTGELFF.

The chain has TRBV7-6 and TRBJ2-3; 10 nucleotides agree with TRBD2. The CDR3 length is 15 residues. V shed 4 bases and J 5 bases; nucleotides not matched to a gene: 6. Germline-derived CDR1 and CDR2 are SGHVS and FNYEAQ. CDR3 in DNA: TGTGCCAGCAGCTCAAAGCGGGGGGGCGGAGATACGCAGTATTTT. Translating gives CASSSKRGGGDTQYF.

This chain connects TRBV6-5 to TRBJ1-1; a possible D gene is TRBD1 (5 bases). CDR1 is MNHEY and CDR2 is SVGAGI in the germline V gene. Trimming took off 2 bases at V and 4 bases at J, with 11 bases between the two ends. The CDR3 loop spans 14 amino acids. The CDR3 loop reads CASSYGRATTEAFF. CDR3 nucleotide sequence: TGTGCCAGCAGTTACGGCAGGGCCACCACTGAAGCTTTCTTT.

This chain links TRBV14 with TRBJ1-1; maybe TRBD1 (6 bases). Trimming removed 1 base at V and 6 bases at J, with 12 bases between. This CDR3 spans 14 amino acids. The germline V gene has CDR1 SGHDN and CDR2 FVKESK. Here the CDR3 DNA reads TGTGCCAGCAGCCAAGGAGGGGGAGTCCCTGAAGCTTTCTTT. It codes for CASSQGGGVPEAFF.